Presented here are 9 T cell receptor beta chains from one specimen sequenced in a study of OX40 agonist ivuxolimab in advanced cancers. TCRdb's table, derived via immunoSEQ multiplex PCR, lists solely in-frame clones and lacks some. Of approximately 75,000 clones in the sample, 90% were seen once. Sequencing used CD4+ or CD8+ T cells sorted from blood, obtained in a trial of the OX40 agonist ivuxolimab. The receptors shown here come from an adult with an advanced solid tumor such as melanoma, head and neck, liver or kidney cancer.

On this clone itself: The sample holds other DNA sequences that translate to the same CDR3. The V gene is TRBV6-1, the J gene TRBJ2-7; TRBD2 is a possible D gene (5 bases). Trimming removed 6 bases from V and 4 bases from J, with 7 bases in between. This CDR3 region has 11 residues. Germline V gene data show CDR1 as MNHNS and CDR2 as SASEGT. This CDR3 reads CASRTTYEQYF. The CDR3 DNA follows: TGTGCCAGCAGGACTACTTACGAGCAGTACTTC.

This sequence joins TRBV15 and TRBJ2-1; 8 nucleotides line up with TRBD2. Per germline, CDR1 LNHNV and CDR2 YYDKDF (reference sequence). The J segment lost 5 bases and the V segment lost 5 bases, leaving 8 bases of the junction unmatched. The length of the CDR3 is 15 residues. CDR3 region: CATSPGREGHNEQFF. Here the CDR3 DNA reads TGTGCCACCAGCCCCGGCCGGGAGGGCCACAATGAGCAGTTCTTC.

The chain links TRBV9 to TRBJ1-2; 7 bases fit TRBD1. This CDR3 spans 13 amino acids. The V and J ends lost 0 bases and 8 bases, in that order; junction bases with no gene match: 4. Per the germline V gene, CDR1 is SGDLS and CDR2 is YYNGEE. CDR3 protein: CASSVEGAGGYTF. DNA for the CDR3: TGTGCCAGCAGCGTAGAGGGGGCGGGAGGCTACACCTTC.

Turning to this clone: The same CDR3 also results from other DNA sequences found in this sample. J is TRBJ2-1 and V is TRBV7-2; 9 bases match TRBD1. Germline trimming cut 2 bases from V and 5 bases from J; bases unmatched to any gene: 1. This CDR3 is 14 amino acids long. Germline CDR1 and CDR2: SGHTA and FQGNSA. The CDR3 sequence: CASSLRTGDNEQFF. DNA of the CDR3: TGTGCCAGCAGCTTACGGACAGGGGACAATGAGCAGTTCTTC.

For the CDR3, the DNA is TGTGCCAGCAGCTGGGACAGATCCTACGAGCAGTACTTC. This encodes CASSWDRSYEQYF. The rearrangement joins TRBV7-8 to TRBJ2-7, with 7 bases lining up with TRBD1. Per germline, CDR1 SGHVS and CDR2 FQNEAQ. This CDR3 contains 13 residues. V lost 4 bases, J lost 1 base, and 1 base stayed unmatched.

The chain couples TRBV12-5 to TRBJ1-2, with a tentative D call TRBD1 (5 bases). This CDR3 is 16 amino acids long. Germline V lookup: CDR1 LGHNT, CDR2 FRNRAP. Trimming removed 6 bases from V and 2 bases from J, with 19 bases in between. The CDR3 is CASGTSYFRANYGYTF. In DNA, the CDR3 is TGTGCTAGTGGCACTTCCTACTTCAGGGCCAACTATGGCTACACCTTC.

The gene calls are TRBV9 and TRBJ1-2; D is ambiguous. Per the germline V gene, CDR1 is SGDLS and CDR2 is YYNGEE. The germline V and J ends were trimmed by 0 bases and 3 bases, with 9 bases remaining between them. There are 14 residues in the CDR3. CDR3 in amino acids: CASSVAAEYYGYTF. CDR3 DNA sequence: TGTGCCAGCAGCGTAGCGGCGGAGTACTATGGCTACACCTTC. The variable domain in full, completed from reference TRBV9 and TRBJ1-2, reads DSGVTQTPKHLITATGQRVTLRCSPRSGDLSVYWYQQSLDQGLQFLIQYYNGEERAKGNILERFSAQQFPDLHSELNLSSLELGDSALYFCASSVAAEYYGYTFGSGTRLTVV.

The chain couples TRBV2 to TRBJ2-3; 11 nucleotides align to TRBD2. Germline V lookup: CDR1 SNHLY, CDR2 FYNNEI. The CDR3 length is 16 residues. J lost 3 bases, V lost 6 bases, and 8 bases had no gene match. The chain's CDR3 is CASSFSGGGGTDTQYF. The DNA of the CDR3 is TGTGCCAGCAGCTTTAGCGGGGGGGGAGGTACAGATACGCAGTATTTT. Full variable domain (outside the CDR3, taken from reference TRBV2 and TRBJ2-3): EPEVTQTPSHQVTQMGQEVILRCVPISNHLYFYWYRQILGQKVEFLVSFYNNEISEKSEIFDDQFSVERPDGSNFTLKIRSTKLEDSAMYFCASSFSGGGGTDTQYFGPGTRLTVL.

This clone was observed once. This chain joins TRBV27 and TRBJ2-1; D gene unclear. Per germline, CDR1 MNHEY and CDR2 SMNVEV (reference sequence). Trimming removed 6 bases from V and 4 bases from J, with 4 bases in between. This CDR3 is 11 amino acids long. This CDR3 is CASSPYNEQFF. In DNA form, the CDR3 reads TGTGCCAGCAGCCCGTACAATGAGCAGTTCTTC.